One T cell receptor beta chain is described in this entry. The target antigen is unknown. The data derive from a study of cytomegalovirus exposure and HLA in healthy donors. Notes on the study in general: A later analysis reportedly found fewer N-insertions in an Asian-associated ancestry cluster than the roughly 680-donor mean. Productive rates of about 87% or about 30% were seen for most TCR beta V segments in an earlier analysis.

The PCR was carried out with 60 Vbeta primers and 13 Jbeta primers. The data were produced by immunoSEQ multiplex PCR, yet TCRdb's version contains in-frame clones alone and is incomplete. This table has roughly 170,000 clones, about 82% appearing once. Germline V CDR1 and CDR2: KGHSY, FQNENV. The CDR3 spans 14 residues. V lost 0 bases, J lost 2 bases, and 5 bases lay in between. The rearrangement joins TRBV16 to TRBJ1-5; TRBD1 is a possible D gene (5 bases). The source material was PBMCs. This TCR was recovered from a woman between 18 and 29 years old in good health and CMV-seronegative. The CDR3 nucleotides read TGTGCCAGCAGCCAATCAGGGGGCAATCAGCCCCAGCATTTT. As protein: CASSQSGGNQPQHF.